This is a list of T cell receptor beta chains from one sample in a study of blood T cell repertoires in COVID-19. TCRdb's copy holds only in-frame clones and misses some; the assay was immunoSEQ multiplex PCR. The table has about 480,000 clones, around nine tenths seen once; the top ten hold roughly 4%. Sequencing input: peripheral blood. Every receptor here comes from a woman in her twenties or thirties with acute or convalescent COVID-19. Both conserved end residues are part of each CDR3. A D gene is named only where the DNA matches it firmly. Clone size is shown for a subset of rows, as once, few, many or a class of expanded clone.

j_call clone_size d_call v_call cdr3_aa cdr3_nt
TRBJ2-6 once TRBD1 TRBV19 CASSPGTAGANVLTF TGTGCCAGTAGTCCCGGGACAGCCGGGGCCAACGTCCTGACTTTC
TRBJ2-7 - - TRBV28 CASSLALGQLHYEQYF TGTGCCAGCAGTTTGGCCCTGGGGCAGCTACACTACGAGCAGTACTTC
TRBJ2-1 - - TRBV2 CASSERAGALFF TGTGCCAGCAGTGAACGGGCGGGGGCACTGTTCTTC
TRBJ2-7 - - TRBV4-1 CASSQGGGYEQYF TGCGCCAGCAGCCAAGGCGGAGGCTACGAGCAGTACTTC
TRBJ1-6 medium-sized TRBD1 TRBV30 CAGNRGFNSPLHF TGTGCCGGAAACAGGGGGTTTAATTCACCCCTCCACTTT
TRBJ2-3 - TRBD1 TRBV7-9 CASSLAGQGITDTQYF TGTGCCAGCAGCTTAGCAGGACAGGGGATCACAGATACGCAGTATTTT
TRBJ2-1 once TRBD1 TRBV6-5 CATRPRQGAYNEQFF TGTGCCACCCGGCCAAGACAGGGGGCGTACAATGAGCAGTTCTTC
TRBJ2-3 - TRBD2 TRBV3-1/TRBV3-2 CASSQAVTSGATDTQYF TGTGCCAGCAGCCAAGCGGTAACTAGCGGGGCCACAGATACGCAGTATTTT
TRBJ1-6 - - TRBV6-6 CASRSNSVAYNSPLHF TGTGCCAGCAGATCCAATTCAGTTGCCTATAATTCACCCCTCCACTTT
TRBJ2-3 - TRBD2 TRBV4-2 CASSQASGGPQDTQYF TGTGCCAGCAGCCAAGCCTCGGGGGGGCCCCAAGATACGCAGTATTTT
TRBJ1-5 - - TRBV19 CASSITGNQPQHF TGTGCCAGTAGTATCACAGGTAATCAGCCCCAGCATTTT
TRBJ2-3 - TRBD2 TRBV15 CATSSGGATDTQYF TGTGCCACCAGTAGCGGGGGGGCAACAGATACGCAGTATTTT
TRBJ2-3 - TRBD1 TRBV27 CASSLSEYPGGVYF TGTGCCAGCAGTTTATCCGAGTACCCAGGGGGTGTGTATTTT
TRBJ2-5 - - TRBV12-3/TRBV12-4 CASSLSLRETQYF TGTGCCAGCAGTTTATCGCTTCGGGAGACCCAGTACTTC
TRBJ1-2 - - TRBV19 CASSMRQAYGYTF TGTGCCAGTAGTATGCGTCAAGCCTATGGCTACACCTTC
TRBJ2-1 - - TRBV4-1 CASSQPRPPARSSYNEQFF TGCGCCAGCAGCCAACCCCGGCCTCCAGCGCGTAGCTCCTACAATGAGCAGTTCTTC
TRBJ2-2 - TRBD2 TRBV5-4 CASNGLAGELFF TGTGCCAGCAACGGACTAGCCGGGGAGCTGTTTTTT
TRBJ1-1 - TRBD1 TRBV4-1 CASSHRQGGNTEAFF TGCGCCAGCAGCCACCGACAGGGCGGGAACACTGAAGCTTTCTTT
TRBJ1-1 - TRBD1 TRBV30 CAGNRQGKGEAFF TGTGCCGGCAATCGACAGGGGAAGGGTGAAGCTTTCTTT
TRBJ2-7 - - TRBV6-1 CASSETSHTTYEQYF TGTGCCAGCAGTGAAACCTCCCATACAACCTACGAGCAGTACTTC
TRBJ1-1 few - TRBV29-1 CSVRVSEAFF TGCAGCGTCAGGGTTTCTGAAGCTTTCTTT
TRBJ1-2 - - TRBV5-4 CASSLDAGIPYGYTF TGTGCCAGCAGCTTGGATGCAGGGATCCCCTATGGCTACACCTTC
TRBJ2-7 - - TRBV18 CASSPSTYEQYF TGTGCCAGCTCACCGTCAACATACGAGCAGTACTTC
TRBJ1-5 - TRBD1 TRBV7-3 CANSPGDSLSNQPQHF TGTGCCAACTCCCCCGGGGACAGTCTTAGCAATCAGCCCCAGCATTTT
TRBJ2-1 - TRBD1 TRBV7-9 CASSLGWDRVYNEQFF TGTGCCAGCAGCTTAGGGTGGGACAGGGTCTACAATGAGCAGTTCTTC
TRBJ2-3 - - TRBV6-5 CASSTYRPDTQYF TGTGCCAGCAGTACCTACAGGCCCGATACGCAGTATTTT
TRBJ2-1 many TRBD2 TRBV4-1 CASSRLSPGLAGGSSYNEQFF TGCGCCAGCAGCCGATTATCACCGGGACTAGCGGGGGGCAGCTCCTACAATGAGCAGTTCTTC